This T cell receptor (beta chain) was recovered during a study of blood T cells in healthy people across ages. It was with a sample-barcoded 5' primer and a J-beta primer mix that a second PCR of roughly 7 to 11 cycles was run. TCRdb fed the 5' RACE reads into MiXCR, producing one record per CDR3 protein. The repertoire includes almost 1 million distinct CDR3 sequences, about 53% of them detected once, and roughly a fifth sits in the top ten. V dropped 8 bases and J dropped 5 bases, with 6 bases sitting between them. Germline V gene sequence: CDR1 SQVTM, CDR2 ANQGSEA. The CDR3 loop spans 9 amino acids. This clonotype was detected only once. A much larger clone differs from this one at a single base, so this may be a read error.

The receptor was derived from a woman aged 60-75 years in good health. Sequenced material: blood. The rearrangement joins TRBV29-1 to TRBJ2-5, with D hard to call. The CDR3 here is CSFGETQYF. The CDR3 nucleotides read TGCAGCTTTGGGGAGACCCAGTACTTC.